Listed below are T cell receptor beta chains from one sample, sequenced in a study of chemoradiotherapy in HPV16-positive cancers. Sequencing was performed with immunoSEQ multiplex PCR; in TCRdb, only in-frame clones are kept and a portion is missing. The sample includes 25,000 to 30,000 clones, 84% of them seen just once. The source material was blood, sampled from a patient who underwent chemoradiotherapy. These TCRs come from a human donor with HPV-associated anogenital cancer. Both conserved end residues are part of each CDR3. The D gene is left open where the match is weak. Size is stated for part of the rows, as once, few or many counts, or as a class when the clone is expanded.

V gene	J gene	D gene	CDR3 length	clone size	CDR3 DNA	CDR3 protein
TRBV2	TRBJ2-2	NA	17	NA	TGTGCCAGCAGTGTCGCCCAGACGGGGAGGTACACCGGGGAGCTGTTTTTT	CASSVAQTGRYTGELFF
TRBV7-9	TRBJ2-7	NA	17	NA	TGTGCCAGCAGCCGAAAAGGGGGACCGAGGTTAACCTACGAGCAGTACTTC	CASSRKGGPRLTYEQYF
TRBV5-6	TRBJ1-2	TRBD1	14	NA	TGTGCCAGCAGCCGACAGGGGGCTCCTTATGGCTACACCTTC	CASSRQGAPYGYTF
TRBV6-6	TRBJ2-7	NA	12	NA	TGTGCCAGCAGACGCCAGGGCGACGAGCAGTACTTC	CASRRQGDEQYF
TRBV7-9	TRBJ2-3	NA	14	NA	TGTGCCAGCAGCCAGGGGCTAGTTGCAGATACGCAGTATTTT	CASSQGLVADTQYF
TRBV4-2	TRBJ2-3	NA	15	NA	TGTGCCAGCAGCTCCAGGTCAGGGGGGTCAGATACGCAGTATTTT	CASSSRSGGSDTQYF
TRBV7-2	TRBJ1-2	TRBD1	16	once	TGTGCCAGCAGCGCGCAGGGGACAGGGATTAACTATGGCTACACCTTC	CASSAQGTGINYGYTF
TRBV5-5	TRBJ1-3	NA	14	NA	TGTGCCAGCAGCGGGTACAAGGTTGGAAACACCATATATTTT	CASSGYKVGNTIYF
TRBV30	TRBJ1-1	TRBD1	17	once	TGTGCCTGGAGACCCCGGGACAGGGGACGGATGAACACTGAAGCTTTCTTT	CAWRPRDRGRMNTEAFF
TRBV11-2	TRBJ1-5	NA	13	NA	TGTGCCAGCAGCCGGGCAGGGCTTCAGCCCCAGCATTTT	CASSRAGLQPQHF
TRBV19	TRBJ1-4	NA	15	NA	TGTGCCAGTAGTATCGACGGGGTCACTAATGAAAAACTGTTTTTT	CASSIDGVTNEKLFF
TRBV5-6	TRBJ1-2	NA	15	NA	TGTGCCAGCAGCTTGGACGCGGGCCAGGGCGCTGGCTACACCTTC	CASSLDAGQGAGYTF
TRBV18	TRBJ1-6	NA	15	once	TGTGCCAGCTCACCAAAGGCAGCAAATAATTCACCCCTCCACTTT	CASSPKAANNSPLHF
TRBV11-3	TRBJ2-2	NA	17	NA	TGTGCCAGCAGCCCCTTACTCGGACCAGCCAACACCGGGGAGCTGTTTTTT	CASSPLLGPANTGELFF
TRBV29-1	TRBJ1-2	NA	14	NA	TGCAGCGCCACCGGGGGGATTGGTAACTATGGCTACACCTTC	CSATGGIGNYGYTF
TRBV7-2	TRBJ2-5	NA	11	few	TGTGCCAGCAGCTTTGACGAGACCCAGTACTTC	CASSFDETQYF
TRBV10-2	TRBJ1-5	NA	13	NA	TGCGCCACCGTACAGGGACTTAGGCAGCCCCAGCATTTT	CATVQGLRQPQHF
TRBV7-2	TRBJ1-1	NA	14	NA	TGTGCCAGCAGGTCCAGGGTGGCAGGCACTGAAGCTTTCTTT	CASRSRVAGTEAFF
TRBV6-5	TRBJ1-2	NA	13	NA	TGTGCCAGCAGTTACTCTGGAGACTATGGCTACACCTTC	CASSYSGDYGYTF
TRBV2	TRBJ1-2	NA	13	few	TGTGCCAGCAGTGAAGCCGGACAGTATGGCTACACCTTC	CASSEAGQYGYTF
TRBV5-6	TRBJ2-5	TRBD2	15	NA	TGTGCCAGCAGCTTGGATAGACTAGCGGCGGAGACCCAGTACTTC	CASSLDRLAAETQYF
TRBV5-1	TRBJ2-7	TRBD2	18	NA	TGCGCCAGCAGCTTGGCTGGGACGCGGGGGAGGGGATCCTACGAGCAGTACTTC	CASSLAGTRGRGSYEQYF
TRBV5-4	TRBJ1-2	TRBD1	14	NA	TGTGCCAGCAGCTCGACAGGGGGCAACTATGGCTACACCTTC	CASSSTGGNYGYTF
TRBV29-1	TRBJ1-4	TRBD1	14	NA	TGCAGCGTGTCGACAGGGCTTACTAATGAAAAACTGTTTTTT	CSVSTGLTNEKLFF
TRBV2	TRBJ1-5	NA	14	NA	TGTGCCAGCAGGAAGGACCCTGGCAATCAGCCCCAGCATTTT	CASRKDPGNQPQHF
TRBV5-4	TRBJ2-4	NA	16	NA	TGTGCCAGCAGCTTGGGGGGGAATATAGCCAAAAACATTCAGTACTTC	CASSLGGNIAKNIQYF